What follows are 24 T cell receptor beta chains derived from one specimen sequenced in a study of blood T cell repertoires in COVID-19. Produced via immunoSEQ multiplex PCR; TCRdb's table is partial and in-frame only. The sample consists of some 520,000 clones, about 88% of them appearing once. Sequencing was performed on peripheral blood. The receptors were sampled from a man younger than 30 with COVID-19, enrolled during active disease.

This rearrangement joins TRBV5-8 to TRBJ2-5, with TRBD1 matching over 7 bases. Germline V gene sequence: CDR1 SGHTS, CDR2 YDEGEE. Germline trimming cut 5 bases from V and 2 bases from J; bases unmatched to any gene: 9. The CDR3 loop spans 15 amino acids. The CDR3: CASSYRDRHQETQYF. In DNA, the CDR3 is TGTGCCAGCAGTTACCGGGACAGACATCAAGAGACCCAGTACTTC.

This clone was picked up one time. This sequence joins TRBV7-2 and TRBJ2-5, with 7 bases lining up with TRBD2. V trimming: 2 bases; J trimming: 4 bases; junction bases outside the gene matches: 10. The germline gives CDR1 SGHTA, CDR2 FQGNSA. The CDR3 consists of 16 residues. CDR3 amino acids: CASSLSGGGLRETQYF. Written as DNA, the CDR3 is TGTGCCAGCAGCTTATCTGGGGGAGGGCTCCGAGAGACCCAGTACTTC.

V usage is TRBV11-3 and J usage is TRBJ2-7; D is perhaps TRBD2 (6 bases). V was shortened by 7 bases and J by 0 bases, with 13 bases between the two germline ends. The CDR3 consists of 14 residues. Germline values: CDR1 SGHNT, CDR2 YENEEA. The CDR3 nucleotides are TGTGCCAGCACCAAGTGGGGGGACTCCTACGAGCAGTACTTC. Translated, it gives CASTKWGDSYEQYF.

The chain couples TRBV7-2 to TRBJ2-3, with 13 nucleotides matching TRBD2. CDR1 and CDR2 from the germline V gene are SGHTA and FQGNSA. J gave up 13 bases and V 5 bases, and 12 bases lay outside the gene matches. The CDR3 runs 15 residues. The CDR3 region is CASSPSRTSGSREYF. CDR3 nucleotides: TGTGCCAGCAGCCCGAGCAGGACTAGCGGGAGTCGTGAGTATTTT.

This clone was observed a single time. CDR3 amino acids: CASSSGAGTGATDTQYF. CDR3 DNA: TGCGCCAGCAGCTCAGGAGCCGGGACAGGGGCAACAGATACGCAGTATTTT. This sequence joins TRBV5-1 and TRBJ2-3, with 10 bases identical to TRBD1. Germline loops: CDR1 SGHRS, CDR2 YFSETQ. The CDR3 runs to 17 residues. V dropped 3 bases and J dropped 3; count of bases not matched to a gene: 10.

This clone was seen only once. This CDR3 reads CASSELGQGAFRVAYEQYF. For the CDR3, the DNA is TGTGCCAGCAGTGAATTGGGTCAGGGCGCCTTTAGGGTGGCCTACGAGCAGTACTTC. The rearrangement joins TRBV6-1 to TRBJ2-7; TRBD1 might be the D (5 bases). V dropped 2 bases and J dropped 2 bases, with 25 bases sitting between them. The CDR3 has 19 residues. CDR1 is MNHNS, CDR2 SASEGT, per germline.

This clone was seen a handful of times. A junction boundary mismatches the germline segment, possibly from a read error. The gene calls are TRBV27 and TRBJ2-7; D possibly corresponds to TRBD2 (5 bases). The germline V gene encodes CDR1 MNHEY and CDR2 SMNVEV (reference sequence). The CDR3 is made up of 13 amino acids. The CDR3 nucleotides are TGTGCCACCAGTAGGAGGAGCCCCTACGAGCAGTACTTC. Protein: CATSRRSPYEQYF.

CDR3 loop: CASSPPRGSNEKLFF. The CDR3 DNA reads as TGTGCCAGCAGTCCCCCCCGCGGGTCTAATGAAAAACTGTTTTTT. This rearrangement joins TRBV28 to TRBJ1-4, with unresolved D. Trimming shortened V by 5 bases and J by 3 bases, and 13 bases separated the two germline ends. This CDR3 has 15 amino acids. CDR1 is MDHEN and CDR2 is SYDVKM in the germline V gene.

This chain uses TRBV4-2 with TRBJ2-2, with D possibly being TRBD2 (5 bases). The V end was cut by 0 bases, the J end by 4 bases, with 9 bases between. CDR3 length: 15 amino acids. In germline, CDR1 is LGHNA, CDR2 YNFKEQ. The CDR3 spells CASSQDRGGTGELFF. In nucleotides, the CDR3 is TGTGCCAGCAGCCAAGATCGAGGAGGCACCGGGGAGCTGTTTTTT.

This chain uses TRBV5-1 with TRBJ2-5; D remains unclear. Germline V gene data show CDR1 as SGHRS and CDR2 as YFSETQ. The V and J ends lost 4 bases and 3 bases respectively, with 7 bases between them. The CDR3 spans 12 residues. The CDR3 nucleotides read TGCGCCAGCAGCCTCCAGGAAGAGACCCAGTACTTC. This codes for CASSLQEETQYF.

The chain links TRBV10-3 to TRBJ1-6; D is ambiguous. Between the trimmed V and J ends, which lost 8 bases and 5 bases, there was a span of 10 bases. CDR1 ENHRY and CDR2 SYGVKD come from the germline V gene. CDR3 size: 13 residues. The DNA of the CDR3 is TGTGCCATCTCTGAGCAGGATAATTCACCCCTCCACTTT. Translating gives CAISEQDNSPLHF.

The V and J genes are TRBV2 and TRBJ2-3; 10 bases are shared with TRBD2. The CDR3 extends over 14 amino acids. CDR1 and CDR2 (germline): SNHLY, FYNNEI. The trim removed 6 bases at V and 7 bases at J, leaving 7 bases unmatched. The CDR3 coding sequence is TGTGCCAGCAGGGTAGCGGGGGGTACGAATACGCAGTATTTT. Translation: CASRVAGGTNTQYF.

This chain connects TRBV2 to TRBJ2-2; D is uncertain. From germline, CDR1 is SNHLY and CDR2 FYNNEI. The CDR3 consists of 20 residues. V lost 6 bases to trimming and J lost 1 base, with 27 bases between them. This CDR3 reads CASRFPRIPNTNENTGELFF. Written as DNA, the CDR3 is TGTGCCAGCAGATTTCCGAGAATACCAAATACTAACGAGAACACCGGGGAGCTGTTTTTT.

The V gene is TRBV7-8, the J gene TRBJ2-7; D is uncertain. Germline values: CDR1 SGHVS, CDR2 FQNEAQ. The CDR3 is 14 amino acids. The ends were cut back, 5 bases at V and 4 bases at J, with 15 bases in the middle. CDR3: CASSLTAALYEQYF. In DNA form, the CDR3 reads TGTGCCAGCAGCCTAACGGCAGCGCTGTACGAGCAGTACTTC.

V is TRBV6-1 and J is TRBJ1-3, with D possibly TRBD1 on 5 matching bases. The V gene lost 0 bases and the J gene lost 7 bases, with 7 bases spanning the gap. The CDR3 length is 13 residues. Germline lookup yields CDR1 MNHNS and CDR2 SASEGT. In DNA form, the CDR3 reads TGTGCCAGCAGTGAAGCGCGGGGGAACACCATATATTTT. Residues: CASSEARGNTIYF.

In this sample, this clone turned up once. The rearrangement links TRBV7-8 to TRBJ1-1; weak D call: TRBD1 (5 bases). This CDR3 is 13 amino acids long. Germline V gene lookup returns CDR1 SGHVS and CDR2 FQNEAQ. The ends were cut back, 5 bases at V and 1 base at J, with 8 bases in the middle. For the CDR3, the DNA is TGTGCCAGCAGCCGGACACCGAACACTGAAGCTTTCTTT. Protein: CASSRTPNTEAFF.

V is TRBV12-3 or TRBV12-4 and J is TRBJ1-1; D ambiguous. This CDR3 comprises 12 residues. Between the trimmed V and J ends, which lost 3 bases and 6 bases, there was a span of 8 bases. CDR3 loop: CASSFRGSEAFF. DNA for the CDR3: TGTGCCAGCAGTTTTAGAGGGTCTGAAGCTTTCTTT.

This chain uses TRBV7-9 with TRBJ1-4, with D unresolved. This CDR3 region has 13 residues. In germline, CDR1 is SEHNR, CDR2 FQNEAQ (reference sequence). V was clipped by 7 bases and J by 8 bases, with 14 bases between them. CDR3 bases: TGTGCCAGCACCAACCGGGGTGGAGAAAAACTGTTTTTT. Protein: CASTNRGGEKLFF.

This chain joins TRBV15 and TRBJ2-5; 12 nucleotides match TRBD2. V was pared by 3 bases and J by 5 bases, with 7 bases of the junction left unmatched. CDR1 and CDR2 (germline): LNHNV, YYDKDF (reference sequence). The CDR3 totals 16 residues. The CDR3 DNA reads TGTGCCACCAGCAGGCCGGGACTAGCGGGTCAGGAGACCCAGTACTTC. This encodes CATSRPGLAGQETQYF.

The chain uses TRBV6-5 and TRBJ1-2, with TRBD1 matching over 7 bases. This CDR3 comprises 14 residues. CDR1 is MNHEY, CDR2 SVGAGI, per germline. J gave up 6 bases and V 0 bases, and 4 bases lay outside the gene matches. CDR3: CASSYSDRSNGYTF. For the CDR3, the DNA is TGTGCCAGCAGTTACTCGGACAGGAGTAATGGCTACACCTTC.

The chain joins TRBV18 to TRBJ2-2; 7 positions match TRBD1. The V gene end was trimmed by 9 bases and the J gene end by 3 bases; junction bases not matched to a gene: 13. This CDR3 is built from 16 residues. From germline, CDR1 is KGHSH and CDR2 LQKENI. The CDR3 reads CARSSSATGHTGELFF. As DNA, the CDR3 is TGTGCCAGATCAAGCTCCGCGACAGGGCACACCGGGGAGCTGTTTTTT.

This chain links TRBV11-3 with TRBJ2-3; TRBD1 is a possible D gene (7 bases). There are 18 residues in the CDR3. The V and J ends lost 0 bases and 2 bases respectively, with 18 bases between them. The germline V gene has CDR1 SGHNT and CDR2 YENEEA. The CDR3, as DNA: TGTGCCAGCAGCTTAGATTCTCCCAGGGGGGCCAACACAGATACGCAGTATTTT. Amino acids: CASSLDSPRGANTDTQYF.

The rearrangement joins TRBV10-3 to TRBJ2-1; 10 bases map to TRBD2. Trimming took 0 bases from V and 9 from J; bases not matched to a gene: 11. Germline V lookup: CDR1 ENHRY, CDR2 SYGVKD. The CDR3 runs 17 residues. CDR3 in amino acids: CAISESSSGGKLGEQFF. CDR3 coding DNA: TGTGCCATCAGTGAGTCGAGTAGCGGGGGGAAGTTGGGTGAGCAGTTCTTC.

V and J are TRBV14 and TRBJ2-3, with 10 nucleotides matching TRBD1. Per germline, CDR1 SGHDN and CDR2 FVKESK. With V trimmed by 4 bases and J by 5 bases, 6 bases remained unmatched. This CDR3 contains 15 residues. The CDR3 loop reads CASSLRTGGGDTQYF. The CDR3, as DNA: TGTGCCAGCAGCCTGCGGACAGGGGGAGGAGATACGCAGTATTTT.